These T cell receptor beta chains were read from a single sample in a study of vaccination effects on CD4 cells after COVID-19. Their cognate antigens are unknown. TCRdb's table, derived via immunoSEQ multiplex PCR, lists solely in-frame clones and lacks some. The sample has around 40,000 clones; about 70% are singletons. Here the sequenced sample was CD4+ T cells from PBMCs cultured without peptide, taken before COVID-19 vaccination. Source of these receptors: a human donor who received a COVID-19 vaccine. CDR3s include the opening cysteine and the closing phenylalanine or tryptophan.

>TRBV11-2|TRBJ2-2
CASSLNRRTGELFF
>TRBV18|TRBJ2-3
CASSLGLANPSGNTQYF
>TRBV10-3|TRBJ2-7
CAITSLAGGGEQYF
>TRBV6-4|TRBJ2-1
CASSDGQGNSNEQFF
>TRBV7-2|TRBJ2-3
CASSFTVASLADTQYF
>TRBV6-1|TRBJ1-2
CASSEDLAGGYIYGYTF
>TRBV9|TRBJ2-2
CASSVAPSGQPGELFF
>TRBV9|TRBJ2-2
CASSDLTIAGAGELFF
>TRBV12-3/TRBV12-4|TRBJ1-1
CASSLLQGTEAFF
>TRBV12-3/TRBV12-4|TRBJ1-1
CASSLLARAFF
>TRBV2|TRBJ2-7
CASSGTGTGTGYEQYF
>TRBV10-2|TRBJ2-7
CASSEVISYEQYF
>TRBV10-1|TRBJ2-1
CASSHGLAGASYNEQFF
>TRBV7-2|TRBJ2-1
CASSQGRSGYEQFF
>TRBV5-1|TRBJ2-1
CASSSLTSGAAGEQFF
>TRBV15|TRBJ2-4
CATSSDRGSLAKNIQYF
>TRBV18|TRBJ1-1
CASSPQEGAEAFF
>TRBV7-2|TRBJ2-1
CASSLVPWTSGGRGEQFF
>TRBV19|TRBJ1-2
CASSTWTGGADGYTF
>TRBV25-1|TRBJ2-5
CASSAGETQYF
>TRBV28|TRBJ1-6
CASSRTAGTGNSPLHF
>TRBV5-1|TRBJ2-2
CASYEGTGELFF
>TRBV14|TRBJ1-5
CASSQKKGERPSNQPQHF
>TRBV5-1|TRBJ1-6
CASSFSGLDNFSPLHF
>TRBV6-1|TRBJ2-5
CASSGWGLGVVETQYF
>TRBV4-1|TRBJ2-5
CASSPPRSTGGSETQYF